Listed below are T cell receptor beta chains from one sample, sequenced in a study of cytomegalovirus exposure and HLA in healthy donors. Here immunoSEQ multiplex PCR was the method, and the copy in TCRdb shows in-frame clones only, minus some. The table includes 350,000 or so clones, 86% detected once. Sequencing used PBMCs. The receptors were sampled from a woman younger than 30 in good health and CMV-seronegative. CDR3s include the opening cysteine and the closing phenylalanine or tryptophan. The D gene is left open where the match is weak. Expanded clones are given a class, and other clones once, few, many or no size at all.

>TRBJ1-1|.|.|TRBV19
CASSYYQGWNTEAFF
TGTGCCAGTAGTTACTATCAGGGGTGGAACACTGAAGCTTTCTTT
>TRBJ2-7|.|.|TRBV10-3
CAISESIGYRLLSYEQYF
TGTGCCATCAGTGAGAGTATCGGGTACAGACTACTCTCCTACGAGCAGTACTTC
>TRBJ1-5|TRBD1|.|TRBV27
CASSLGGASGGRNQPQHF
TGTGCCAGCAGTTTAGGTGGCGCATCAGGGGGCCGCAATCAGCCCCAGCATTTT
>TRBJ1-2|.|.|TRBV4-1
CASSQDQSGLGYTF
TGCGCCAGCAGCCAAGATCAGTCAGGGTTGGGCTACACCTTC
>TRBJ1-1|.|.|TRBV7-2
CASSLVRGADTEAFF
TGTGCCAGCAGCTTAGTAAGGGGCGCGGACACTGAAGCTTTCTTT
>TRBJ2-7|TRBD1|.|TRBV29-1
CSVHTGGQGAPYEQYF
TGCAGCGTCCACACTGGGGGACAGGGGGCCCCCTACGAGCAGTACTTC
>TRBJ1-2|TRBD1|.|TRBV28
CASSQQGAYGYTF
TGTGCCAGCAGTCAACAGGGGGCCTATGGCTACACCTTC
>TRBJ2-7|TRBD2|.|TRBV10-3
CAISEAPGLAVYEQYF
TGTGCCATCAGTGAGGCACCGGGACTAGCGGTTTACGAGCAGTACTTC
>TRBJ1-4|TRBD1|.|TRBV15
CATSRGQGTEKLFF
TGTGCCACCAGCAGAGGACAGGGGACTGAAAAACTGTTTTTT
>TRBJ2-1|.|.|TRBV4-2
CASSQDLWGTYNEQFF
TGTGCCAGCAGCCAAGATTTATGGGGCACCTACAATGAGCAGTTCTTC
>TRBJ2-7|.|.|TRBV7-9
CASSLLAQRTEQYF
TGTGCCAGCAGCTTACTAGCGCAGCGCACCGAGCAGTACTTC
>TRBJ2-7|.|.|TRBV29-1
CSVEGTEVYEQYF
TGCAGCGTTGAAGGGACAGAGGTCTACGAGCAGTACTTC
>TRBJ1-1|.|.|TRBV2
CASSEGGGFTEAFF
TGTGCCAGCAGTGAGGGGGGGGGTTTCACTGAAGCTTTCTTT
>TRBJ1-2|.|.|TRBV7-2
CASSSPRQHYGYTF
TGTGCCAGCAGCAGTCCCAGGCAACACTATGGCTACACCTTC
>TRBJ2-1|TRBD2|.|TRBV5-1
CASSRRLADNEQFF
TGCGCCAGCAGCCGGCGACTAGCGGACAATGAGCAGTTCTTC
>TRBJ2-1|TRBD2|.|TRBV15
CATSRVQGTRSYNEQFF
TGTGCCACCAGCAGAGTCCAAGGGACTAGAAGCTACAATGAGCAGTTCTTC
>TRBJ2-2|.|.|TRBV5-4
CASSLQHNTGELFF
TGTGCCAGCAGCTTGCAACACAACACCGGGGAGCTGTTTTTT
>TRBJ2-7|.|.|TRBV27
CASSFGQPTSEQYF
TGTGCCAGCAGTTTCGGACAGCCGACTTCCGAGCAGTACTTC
>TRBJ1-4|TRBD1|.|TRBV7-3
CASRPTGGGEKLFF
TGTGCCAGCAGACCTACAGGGGGTGGAGAAAAACTGTTTTTT
>TRBJ2-3|TRBD2|.|TRBV12-5
CASGPWTSGTTDTQYF
TGTGCTAGTGGTCCATGGACTAGCGGGACCACAGATACGCAGTATTTT
>TRBJ1-2|TRBD1|once|TRBV27
CASSLDRGNGYTF
TGTGCCAGCAGTTTAGACAGGGGGAATGGCTACACCTTC
>TRBJ2-5|.|.|TRBV13
CASSLWEFGETQYF
TGTGCCAGCAGCTTATGGGAGTTCGGGGAGACCCAGTACTTC
>TRBJ1-3|.|.|TRBV13
CASSSSDSPSSGNTIYF
TGTGCCAGCAGCTCCTCGGACAGCCCTAGCTCTGGAAACACCATATATTTT
>TRBJ2-2|TRBD2|.|TRBV5-1
CASSLAPRREYGGELFF
TGCGCCAGCAGCTTGGCCCCTCGGCGGGAGTACGGCGGGGAGCTGTTTTTT
>TRBJ2-6|.|.|TRBV6-6
CASNSPGAGANVLTF
TGTGCCAGCAATAGCCCAGGGGCTGGGGCCAACGTCCTGACTTTC
>TRBJ1-5|TRBD1|.|TRBV28
CASSLDRGPTGPQHF
TGTGCCAGCAGTTTAGACAGGGGGCCCACAGGGCCCCAGCATTTT
>TRBJ1-5|TRBD1|.|TRBV15
CATRRDRDSNQPQHF
TGTGCCACCAGAAGGGACAGGGATAGCAATCAGCCCCAGCATTTT
>TRBJ2-7|TRBD2|.|TRBV28
CASSLGTSGTYEQYF
TGTGCCAGCAGTCTAGGGACTAGCGGAACCTACGAGCAGTACTTC
>TRBJ2-5|.|.|TRBV4-3
CASSQDKVRGETQYF
TGCGCCAGCAGCCAAGATAAGGTGAGAGGAGAGACCCAGTACTTC
>TRBJ1-5|.|.|TRBV18
CASSPQDSDQPQHF
TGTGCCAGCTCACCACAGGACAGCGATCAGCCCCAGCATTTT
>TRBJ2-5|.|few|TRBV29-1
CSVRGPNQETQYF
TGCAGCGTTAGGGGTCCGAACCAAGAGACCCAGTACTTC
>TRBJ1-3|.|.|TRBV6-1
CASSDGGAAGNTIYF
TGTGCCAGCAGTGACGGGGGAGCCGCCGGAAACACCATATATTTT
>TRBJ1-3|.|.|TRBV6-5
CASSYSPTGSGNTIYF
TGTGCCAGCAGTTACTCCCCGACAGGCAGTGGAAACACCATATATTTT
>TRBJ1-2|.|.|TRBV28
CASSLNFERRGYTF
TGTGCCAGCAGTTTGAACTTTGAGAGGCGTGGCTACACCTTC
>TRBJ2-5|TRBD1|.|TRBV19
CASSTTGLRETQYF
TGTGCCAGTAGTACGACAGGGCTTAGGGAGACCCAGTACTTC
>TRBJ1-1|TRBD1|.|TRBV28
CASSFAGGHTEAFF
TGTGCCAGCAGTTTTGCAGGGGGCCACACTGAAGCTTTCTTT
>TRBJ1-1|.|.|TRBV5-4
CASSLQGFIGNTEAFF
TGTGCCAGCAGCTTACAGGGCTTTATTGGGAACACTGAAGCTTTCTTT
>TRBJ1-5|TRBD1|.|TRBV7-2
CASSLGLRTGFNQPQHF
TGTGCCAGCAGCTTGGGGCTGCGGACAGGCTTCAATCAGCCCCAGCATTTT
>TRBJ2-7|TRBD2|.|TRBV18
CASSPRTSGSGEQYF
TGTGCCAGCTCACCGCGGACTAGCGGGAGCGGCGAGCAGTACTTC
>TRBJ2-3|TRBD2|.|TRBV18
CASSTWTSSTDTQYF
TGTGCCAGCTCAACTTGGACTAGCAGCACAGATACGCAGTATTTT
>TRBJ1-2|.|.|TRBV2
CASSDTVGAYGYTF
TGTGCCAGCAGTGACACCGTGGGGGCTTATGGCTACACCTTC
>TRBJ1-1|.|.|TRBV9
CASSPESGTEAFF
TGTGCCAGCAGCCCCGAGTCGGGTACTGAAGCTTTCTTT
>TRBJ2-5|.|.|TRBV19
CASSMRADQETQYF
TGTGCCAGTAGTATGAGGGCAGACCAAGAGACCCAGTACTTC
>TRBJ2-7|TRBD2|.|TRBV6-1
CASRPGTSVSYEQYF
TGTGCCAGCAGACCCGGGACTAGCGTATCCTACGAGCAGTACTTC
>TRBJ2-1|.|.|TRBV11-3
CASSTEYNEQFF
TGTGCCAGCTCAACAGAATACAATGAGCAGTTCTTC
>TRBJ2-5|TRBD2|once|TRBV5-1
CASSDLAGEETQYF
TGCGCCAGCAGCGACCTAGCGGGAGAAGAGACCCAGTACTTC
>TRBJ2-7|TRBD1|.|TRBV7-3
CASSLDRGPYEQYF
TGTGCCAGCAGCCTGGACAGGGGTCCCTACGAGCAGTACTTC
>TRBJ2-7|TRBD1|.|TRBV28
CASRRTGGLYEQYF
TGTGCCAGCAGACGGACAGGGGGCCTCTACGAGCAGTACTTC
>TRBJ2-7|TRBD1|.|TRBV28
CASGDRVYYEQYF
TGTGCCAGCGGGGACAGGGTTTACTACGAGCAGTACTTC
>TRBJ2-3|TRBD2|.|TRBV7-3
CASSRTSESTDTQYF
TGTGCCAGCAGCCGGACTAGCGAGAGCACAGATACGCAGTATTTT
>TRBJ2-4|.|.|TRBV28
CASRGGGTALLAKNIQYF
TGTGCCAGCAGGGGCGGCGGGACCGCACTGTTAGCCAAAAACATTCAGTACTTC
>TRBJ2-3|TRBD2|.|TRBV7-2
CASSFGTSGGTDTQYF
TGTGCCAGCAGCTTCGGGACTAGCGGTGGCACAGATACGCAGTATTTT
>TRBJ2-1|TRBD2|.|TRBV6-4
CASSDSRLAGSEQFF
TGTGCCAGCAGTGACTCGAGACTAGCGGGATCTGAGCAGTTCTTC
>TRBJ2-7|TRBD2|few|TRBV5-1
CASRASGNSYEQYF
TGCGCCAGCAGGGCTAGCGGTAACTCCTACGAGCAGTACTTC
>TRBJ1-2|TRBD1|.|TRBV27
CASSSGQGVFGYTF
TGTGCCAGCAGTAGTGGACAGGGGGTTTTCGGCTACACCTTC
>TRBJ2-7|.|.|TRBV6-5
CARIPGERAHEQYF
TGTGCCAGAATCCCCGGGGAGCGGGCCCACGAGCAGTACTTC
>TRBJ2-1|.|.|TRBV28
CATHPPPSSYNEQFF
TGTGCCACTCACCCTCCCCCCAGCTCCTACAATGAGCAGTTCTTC